This TCR beta chain derives from a study of T cells in localized non-small cell lung cancer. Points from the study as a whole: Greater T cell density in blood accompanied longer overall survival. Among the top 100 tumor clones, a median approximately 62 appeared in adjacent lung.

The V gene's germline CDR1 is SGDLS and CDR2 YYNGEE. V shed 0 bases, J shed 3 bases, and the junction held 2 bases outside the gene matches. The CDR3 is 15 amino acids. With regard to this clone: Its cognate antigen is unknown.

The data were produced by immunoSEQ multiplex PCR, yet TCRdb's version contains in-frame clones alone and is incomplete. The table has 30,000 to 35,000 clones, roughly 86% seen once; the top ten hold less than 5%. The input for sequencing was peripheral blood, taken before any cancer treatment. This chain links TRBV9 with TRBJ2-1, with 8 nucleotides matching TRBD2. The clonotype comes from a woman aged 35-75 years with stage I lung adenocarcinoma. In DNA form, the CDR3 reads TGTGCCAGCAGCGTAGTCGCGGGGGGCTACAATGAGCAGTTCTTC. Translated, it gives CASSVVAGGYNEQFF.